The entry below describes one T cell receptor (beta chain). Its target is not known. From the 5' RACE reads, TCRdb lists one entry per CDR3 protein and no DNA. This specimen shows almost 450,000 distinct CDR3 sequences; the ten leading clones hold less than 7.5%. This specimen comes from a study of T cells expressing NK-cell markers. Study-wide context: Each TCR beta repertoire originated in sorted T cells that were CD3+CD56+NKG2C+, CD3+CD56+NKG2C- or CD3+CD56-NKG2C+. Within the sequenced cohort of eight donors, seven exhibited HCMV seropositivity and one was seronegative.

The CDR3 covers 15 residues. In germline, CDR1 is SGHTA, CDR2 FQGTGA. General study points: Of the CD8+ T cell pool in five or six donors, roughly 1.0-7.0% was accounted for by dominant NKG2C+ clonotypes. One observes that, in several donors, these clonotypes were also the leading ones within the CD3+CD56-NKG2C+ fraction.

This rearrangement joins TRBV7-3 to TRBJ1-4; lacking DNA, the TRBD1 call made by TCRdb goes unchecked. The source is a woman between 18 and 75 years old in good health. Sequenced input: blood T cells: a sorted CD56 or NKG2C T cell subset, CD4+ or CD8+ T cells, or bulk PBMC T cells (not recorded which). This CDR3 reads CASSLTGQGNEKLFF.